Included here is one TCR beta chain sequence, with context. This clonotype was seen only once. The antigen it binds to is not known. One base away there is no much larger clone; base qualities are not given. The library was obtained by PCR. TCRdb names Illumina HiSeq 2500 as the instrument used. To normalize quantification of the TCRbeta repertoire, the TCR libraries were built with molecular barcoding that relied on unique molecular identifiers. TCRdb reanalyzed the raw reads on its own, using fastp at Q25 for trimming and MiXCR for clone calling, and kept in-frame beta chains. Each CDR3 protein appears once, grouped with its most common genes and DNA. Recorded for this sample are approximately 520,000 distinct CDR3 sequences; approximately 30% of them occurred a single time. The biggest ten clones account for 2% to 3% of the sample. The sample is drawn from a study of T-cell reconstitution after alpha-beta-depleted transplantation in children listed by TCRdb under 2016. About the full investigation: The study quantitatively tracked T-cell immune reconstitution after TCRalphabeta/CD19-depleted allogeneic hematopoietic cell transplantation in children using TCR repertoire profiling.

The germline V gene (reference sequence) supplies CDR1 DFQATT and CDR2 SNEGSKA. After removal of 1 base from V and 4 bases from J, the junction retains 4 bases not matched to a gene. The CDR3 covers 15 residues, taking in both the cysteine and the phenylalanine. CDR3 DNA is the only sequence kept; it has 45 bases, read in frame from the first base. This receptor was obtained from a human donor who donated a stem cell graft to a child with aplastic anemia. The sequences come from PBMCs from the stem cell graft donor, collected from the stem cell graft. The sequence links TRBV20-1 to TRBJ2-3, with 11 junctional bases fitting TRBD2. The DNA sequence follows: TGCAGTGCTAGAGTGTCTAGCGGGAGGTCAGATACGCAGTATTTT. Translated, it reads CSARVSSGRSDTQYF.